Shown below are 2 T cell receptor beta chains from a single sample sequenced in a study of T cells in Graves' hyperthyroidism and ophthalmopathy. RNA transcripts served as the template for amplifying TCR beta CDR3 regions. The TCR CDR3 was amplified in a first-round RT-PCR using the HTBI primer set. TCRdb redid the calling of the multiplex PCR reads with MiXCR, one entry per CDR3 protein. The sample yields around 350,000 distinct CDR3 sequences, around 15% seen once. The sample comprised blood. These receptors originate from a woman aged 55-69 years with Graves' ophthalmopathy.

There are a few counts of this clonotype. This rearrangement joins TRBV29-1 to TRBJ2-3; possible D gene TRBD2, 6 bases. This CDR3 is 13 amino acids long. CDR1 is SQVTM and CDR2 is ANQGSEA in the germline V gene. V lost 8 bases and J 2 bases, leaving 14 bases between the germline ends. The DNA for the CDR3 is TGCAGCTCTGGACTAAAAAACACAGATACGCAGTATTTT. It codes for CSSGLKNTDTQYF.

This clonotype has just one count. With a much larger clone just one base away, this may be a read error. The DNA of the CDR3 is TGTGCCAGCAGTCTCACGGGAAGCCTTCGTGAAAAACTGTTTTTT. This gives the protein CASSLTGSLREKLFF. This rearrangement joins TRBV12-3 or TRBV12-4 to TRBJ1-4; D ambiguous. The V end was cut by 5 bases, the J end by 7 bases, with 17 bases between. The CDR3 is 15 residues long.